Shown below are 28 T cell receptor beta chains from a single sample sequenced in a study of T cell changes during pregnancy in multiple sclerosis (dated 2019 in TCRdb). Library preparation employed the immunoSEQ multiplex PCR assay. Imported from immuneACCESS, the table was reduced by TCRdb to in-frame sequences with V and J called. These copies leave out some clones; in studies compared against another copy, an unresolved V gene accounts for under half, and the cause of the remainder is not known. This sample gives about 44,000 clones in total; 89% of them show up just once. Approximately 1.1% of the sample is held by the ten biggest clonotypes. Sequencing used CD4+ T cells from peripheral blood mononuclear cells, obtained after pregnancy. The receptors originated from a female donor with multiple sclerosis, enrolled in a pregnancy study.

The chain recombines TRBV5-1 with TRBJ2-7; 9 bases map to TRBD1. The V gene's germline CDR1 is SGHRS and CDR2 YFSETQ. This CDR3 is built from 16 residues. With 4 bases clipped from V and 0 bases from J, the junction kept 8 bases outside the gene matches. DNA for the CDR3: TGCGCCAGCAGCCGTCTCGACAGGGGGAACTCCTACGAGCAGTACTTC. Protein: CASSRLDRGNSYEQYF.

CDR3 residues: CASSQLSGGGNEKLFF. The DNA for the CDR3 is TGTGCCAGCAGCCAACTATCTGGGGGAGGTAATGAAAAACTGTTTTTT. The chain couples TRBV4-2 to TRBJ1-4; weak D call: TRBD1 (5 bases). V was shortened by 2 bases and J by 4 bases, with 14 bases between the two germline ends. Germline CDR1 reads LGHNA; CDR2 reads YNFKEQ. This CDR3 is 16 amino acids long.

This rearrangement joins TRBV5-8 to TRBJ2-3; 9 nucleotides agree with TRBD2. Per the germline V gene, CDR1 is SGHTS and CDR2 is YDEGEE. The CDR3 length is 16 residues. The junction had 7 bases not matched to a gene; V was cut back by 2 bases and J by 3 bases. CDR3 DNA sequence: TGTGCCAGCAGCTTTCTAGCGGGAAGGGGTACAGATACGCAGTATTTT. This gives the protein CASSFLAGRGTDTQYF.

CDR3 loop: CASNPSGKGSSYEQYF. The CDR3 DNA reads as TGCGCCAGCAACCCCAGCGGGAAGGGATCGTCCTACGAGCAGTACTTC. V and J are TRBV5-1 and TRBJ2-7, with 7 bases that match TRBD2. The junction had 13 bases not matched to a gene; V was cut back by 6 bases and J by 1 base. Germline CDR1 is SGHRS and CDR2 is YFSETQ. The CDR3 spans 16 residues.

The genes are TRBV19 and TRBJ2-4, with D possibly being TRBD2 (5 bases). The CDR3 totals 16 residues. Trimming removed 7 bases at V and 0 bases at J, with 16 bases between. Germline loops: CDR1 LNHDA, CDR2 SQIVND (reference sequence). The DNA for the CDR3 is TGTGCCAGTACTTCTTTGGACGGACTAGCCAAAAACATTCAGTACTTC. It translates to CASTSLDGLAKNIQYF.

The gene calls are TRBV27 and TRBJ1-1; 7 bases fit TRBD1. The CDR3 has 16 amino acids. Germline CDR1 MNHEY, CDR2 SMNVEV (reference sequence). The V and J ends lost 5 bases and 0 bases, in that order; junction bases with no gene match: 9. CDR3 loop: CASSAGTAHVNTEAFF. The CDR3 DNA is TGTGCCAGCAGTGCTGGGACAGCCCATGTGAACACTGAAGCTTTCTTT.

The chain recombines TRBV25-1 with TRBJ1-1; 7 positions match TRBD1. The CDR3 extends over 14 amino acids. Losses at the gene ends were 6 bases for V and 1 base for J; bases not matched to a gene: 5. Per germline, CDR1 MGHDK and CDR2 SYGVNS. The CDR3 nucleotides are TGTGCCAGCAGAGTCAGGGGGGCGAACACTGAAGCTTTCTTT. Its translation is CASRVRGANTEAFF.

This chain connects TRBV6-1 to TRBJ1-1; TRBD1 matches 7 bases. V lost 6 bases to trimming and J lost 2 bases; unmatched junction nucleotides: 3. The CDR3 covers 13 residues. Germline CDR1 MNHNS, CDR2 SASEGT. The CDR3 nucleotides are TGTGCCAGCAGGGGACAGCAAAACACTGAAGCTTTCTTT. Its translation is CASRGQQNTEAFF.

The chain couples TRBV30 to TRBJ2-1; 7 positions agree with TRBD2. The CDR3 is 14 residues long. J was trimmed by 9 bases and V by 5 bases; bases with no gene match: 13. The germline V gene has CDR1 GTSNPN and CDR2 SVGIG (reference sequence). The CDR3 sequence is CAWGLSGGGSEQFF. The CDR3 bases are TGTGCCTGGGGACTATCCGGCGGCGGGAGTGAGCAGTTCTTC.

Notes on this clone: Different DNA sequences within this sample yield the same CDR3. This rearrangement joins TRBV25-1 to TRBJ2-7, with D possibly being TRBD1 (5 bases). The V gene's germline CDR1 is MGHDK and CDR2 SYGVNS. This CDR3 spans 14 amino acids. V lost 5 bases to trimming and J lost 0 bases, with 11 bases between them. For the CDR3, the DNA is TGTGCCAGCAGTCGCAGGGTCCCCTCCTACGAGCAGTACTTC. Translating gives CASSRRVPSYEQYF.

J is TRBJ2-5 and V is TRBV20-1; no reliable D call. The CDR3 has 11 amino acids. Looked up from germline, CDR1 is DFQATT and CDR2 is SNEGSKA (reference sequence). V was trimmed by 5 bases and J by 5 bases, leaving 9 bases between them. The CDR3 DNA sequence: TGCAGTGCTCAGTGGTCGGAGACCCAGTACTTC. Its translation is CSAQWSETQYF.

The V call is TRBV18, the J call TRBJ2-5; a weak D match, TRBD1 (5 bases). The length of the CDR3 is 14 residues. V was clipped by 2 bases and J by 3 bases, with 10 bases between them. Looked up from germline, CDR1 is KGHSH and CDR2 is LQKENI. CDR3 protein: CASSPMKQEETQYF. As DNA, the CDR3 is TGTGCCAGCTCACCAATGAAACAGGAAGAGACCCAGTACTTC.

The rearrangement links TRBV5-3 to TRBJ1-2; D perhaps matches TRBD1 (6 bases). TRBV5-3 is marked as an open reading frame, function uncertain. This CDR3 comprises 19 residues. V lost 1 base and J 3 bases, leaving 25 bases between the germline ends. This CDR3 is CARSLRSGEIGVVDYGYTF. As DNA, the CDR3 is TGTGCCAGAAGCTTGCGGTCAGGGGAAATAGGGGTAGTTGACTATGGCTACACCTTC.

CDR3: CASTRTSGNTIYF. DNA of the CDR3: TGTGCCAGCACGCGTACCTCTGGAAACACCATATATTTT. The J gene is TRBJ1-3, the V gene TRBV6-5; no definite D call. V was pared by 7 bases and J by 0 bases, with 7 bases between. Germline-derived CDR1 and CDR2 are MNHEY and SVGAGI. CDR3 length: 13 amino acids.

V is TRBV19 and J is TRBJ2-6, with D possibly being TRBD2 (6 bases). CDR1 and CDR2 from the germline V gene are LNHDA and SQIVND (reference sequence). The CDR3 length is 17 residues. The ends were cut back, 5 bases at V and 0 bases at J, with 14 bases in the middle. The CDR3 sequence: CASSPWDSDSGANVLTF. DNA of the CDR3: TGTGCCAGTAGTCCGTGGGACTCCGACTCTGGGGCCAACGTCCTGACTTTC. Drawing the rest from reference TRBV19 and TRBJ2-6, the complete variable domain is DGGITQSPKYLFRKEGQNVTLSCEQNLNHDAMYWYRQDPGQGLRLIYYSQIVNDFQKGDIAEGYSVSREKKESFPLTVTSAQKNPTAFYLCASSPWDSDSGANVLTFGAGSRLTVL.

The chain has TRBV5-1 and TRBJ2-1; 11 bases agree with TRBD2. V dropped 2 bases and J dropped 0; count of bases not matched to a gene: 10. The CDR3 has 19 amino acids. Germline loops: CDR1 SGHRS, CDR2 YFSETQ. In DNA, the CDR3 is TGCGCCAGCAGCTTTCCTAGCGGGAGGCTGGAGAGCTCCTACAATGAGCAGTTCTTC. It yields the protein CASSFPSGRLESSYNEQFF.

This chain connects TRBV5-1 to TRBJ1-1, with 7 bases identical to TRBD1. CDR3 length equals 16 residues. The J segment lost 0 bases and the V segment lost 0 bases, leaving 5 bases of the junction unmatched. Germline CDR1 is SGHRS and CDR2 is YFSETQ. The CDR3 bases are TGCGCCAGCAGCTTGGAACAGGGGAATATGAACACTGAAGCTTTCTTT. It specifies CASSLEQGNMNTEAFF.

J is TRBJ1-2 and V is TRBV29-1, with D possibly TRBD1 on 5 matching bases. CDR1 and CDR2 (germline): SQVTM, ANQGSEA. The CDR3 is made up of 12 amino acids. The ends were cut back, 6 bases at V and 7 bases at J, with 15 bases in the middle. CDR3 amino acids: CSVGQGDFGYTF. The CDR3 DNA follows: TGCAGCGTAGGGCAGGGTGATTTTGGCTACACCTTC.

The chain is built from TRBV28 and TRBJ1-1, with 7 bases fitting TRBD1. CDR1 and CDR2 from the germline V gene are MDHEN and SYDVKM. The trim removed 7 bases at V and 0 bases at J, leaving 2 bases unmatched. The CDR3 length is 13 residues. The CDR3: CASKTGMNTEAFF. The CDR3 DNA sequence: TGTGCCAGCAAGACAGGGATGAACACTGAAGCTTTCTTT.

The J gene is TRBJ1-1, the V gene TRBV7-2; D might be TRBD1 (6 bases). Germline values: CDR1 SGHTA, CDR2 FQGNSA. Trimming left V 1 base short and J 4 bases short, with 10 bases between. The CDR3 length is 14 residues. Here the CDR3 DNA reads TGTGCCAGCAGCTTAGGTCAGGGGTCCACTGAAGCTTTCTTT. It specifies CASSLGQGSTEAFF.

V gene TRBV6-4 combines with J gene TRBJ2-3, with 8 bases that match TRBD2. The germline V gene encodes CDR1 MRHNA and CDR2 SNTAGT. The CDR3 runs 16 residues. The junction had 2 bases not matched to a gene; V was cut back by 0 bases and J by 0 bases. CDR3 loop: CASSDSRGGSTDTQYF. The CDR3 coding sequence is TGTGCCAGCAGTGACTCCCGGGGGGGCAGCACAGATACGCAGTATTTT.

This CDR3 reads CAISESGQRTQYF. The CDR3 DNA reads as TGTGCCATCAGTGAGTCGGGCCAAAGGACCCAGTACTTC. This chain links TRBV10-3 with TRBJ2-5, with D hard to call. Germline V gene lookup returns CDR1 ENHRY and CDR2 SYGVKD. The ends were cut back, 0 bases at V and 7 bases at J, with 9 bases in the middle. This CDR3 region has 13 residues.

CDR3 bases: TGTGCCAGCAGCCAAGAAATAGTCTCTGGGGCCAACGTCCTGACTTTC. This sequence encodes CASSQEIVSGANVLTF. The chain recombines TRBV4-2 with TRBJ2-6; D gene ambiguous. Per germline, CDR1 LGHNA and CDR2 YNFKEQ. This CDR3 is built from 16 residues. With 0 bases removed from V and 0 bases from J, the gap between germline ends came to 6 bases.

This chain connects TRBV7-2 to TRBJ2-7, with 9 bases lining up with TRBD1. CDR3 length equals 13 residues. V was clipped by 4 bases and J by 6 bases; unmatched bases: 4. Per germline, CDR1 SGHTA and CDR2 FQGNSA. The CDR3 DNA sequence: TGTGCCAGCAGCTCAGGACAGGGGCGCGAGCAGTACTTC. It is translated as CASSSGQGREQYF. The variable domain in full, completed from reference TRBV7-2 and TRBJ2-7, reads GAGVSQSPSNKVTEKGKDVELRCDPISGHTALYWYRQSLGQGLEFLIYFQGNSAPDKSGLPSDRFSAERTGGSVSTLTIQRTQQEDSAVYLCASSSGQGREQYFGPGTRLTVT.

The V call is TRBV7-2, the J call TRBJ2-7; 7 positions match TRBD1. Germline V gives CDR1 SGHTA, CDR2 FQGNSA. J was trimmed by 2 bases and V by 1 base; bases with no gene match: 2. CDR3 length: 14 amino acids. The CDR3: CASSLEQGPYEQYF. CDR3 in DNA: TGTGCCAGCAGCTTAGAACAGGGGCCCTACGAGCAGTACTTC.

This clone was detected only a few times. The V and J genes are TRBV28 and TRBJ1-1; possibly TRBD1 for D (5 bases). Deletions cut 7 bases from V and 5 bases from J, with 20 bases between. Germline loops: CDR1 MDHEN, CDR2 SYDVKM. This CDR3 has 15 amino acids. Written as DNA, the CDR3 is TGTGCCAGCATCGCCCGCGGGGCCGGGTTAACTGAAGCTTTCTTT. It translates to CASIARGAGLTEAFF.

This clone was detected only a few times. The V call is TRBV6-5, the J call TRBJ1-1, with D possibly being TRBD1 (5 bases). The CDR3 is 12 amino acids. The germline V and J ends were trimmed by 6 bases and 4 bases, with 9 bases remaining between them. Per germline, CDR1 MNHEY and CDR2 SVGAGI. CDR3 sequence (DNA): TGTGCCAGCAGAAGGGGTAGCACTGAAGCTTTCTTT. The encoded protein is CASRRGSTEAFF.

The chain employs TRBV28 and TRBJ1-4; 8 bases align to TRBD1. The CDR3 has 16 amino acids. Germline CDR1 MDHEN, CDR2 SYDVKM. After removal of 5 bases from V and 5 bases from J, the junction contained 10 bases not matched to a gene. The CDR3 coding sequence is TGTGCCAGCAGTATCTCCGGACAGGGAATGAATGAAAAACTGTTTTTT. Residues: CASSISGQGMNEKLFF.